One and the same sample provided the 15 T cell receptor beta chains below, sequenced in a study of T cell changes during pregnancy in multiple sclerosis. The method was immunoSEQ multiplex PCR; TCRdb's version includes in-frame clones alone and lacks a portion of them. The sample consists of over 40,000 clones, roughly 90% of them appearing once. Sample: peripheral blood, taken in the second trimester of pregnancy. These receptors came from a female donor in good health, enrolled as a control in a pregnancy study.

The chain has TRBV4-3 and TRBJ1-4; D is possibly TRBD1 (5 bases). V lost 0 bases and J 1 base, leaving 9 bases between the germline ends. The CDR3 has 16 residues. CDR1 and CDR2 from the germline V gene are LGHNA and YSLEER. The DNA for the CDR3 is TGCGCCAGCAGCCAAGATGGAGGGGTAACTAATGAAAAACTGTTTTTT. Encoded protein: CASSQDGGVTNEKLFF.

The chain combines TRBV7-8 with TRBJ1-3, with no clear D. V shed 5 bases and J shed 0 bases, with 8 bases lying between them. CDR3 size: 14 residues. Germline assignment: CDR1 SGHVS and CDR2 FQNEAQ. Written as DNA, the CDR3 is TGTGCCAGCAGCACTTCCGGCTCTGGAAACACCATATATTTT. This translates into CASSTSGSGNTIYF.

V is TRBV7-2 and J is TRBJ2-7; 9 bases line up with TRBD2. Looked up from germline, CDR1 is SGHTA and CDR2 is FQGNSA. The V segment lost 4 bases and the J segment 7 bases; nucleotides outside the gene matches: 8. CDR3 size: 14 residues. The CDR3 DNA is TGTGCCAGCAGCTGGAGTAGCGGGAGAGAAGAGCAGTACTTC. Its translation is CASSWSSGREEQYF.

The chain links TRBV6-4 to TRBJ2-2; D possibly corresponds to TRBD2 (6 bases). From germline, CDR1 is MRHNA and CDR2 SNTAGT. Trimming left V 0 bases short and J 7 bases short, with 12 bases between. CDR3 length equals 15 residues. The CDR3 nucleotides are TGTGCCAGCAGTGACTCGGGGGGAGTAGGCGGGGAGCTGTTTTTT. It translates to CASSDSGGVGGELFF.

The V and J genes are TRBV6-5 and TRBJ2-3; weak D call: TRBD1 (6 bases). Trimming left V 4 bases short and J 2 bases short, with 10 bases between. This CDR3 comprises 14 residues. Per germline, CDR1 MNHEY and CDR2 SVGAGI. The CDR3 coding sequence is TGTGCCAGCAGTTTAGGGGGACCCACAGATACGCAGTATTTT. Amino acids: CASSLGGPTDTQYF.

The chain recombines TRBV19 with TRBJ1-5; the match to TRBD1 covers 9 bases. The CDR3 consists of 15 residues. V lost 6 bases to trimming and J lost 2 bases; unmatched junction nucleotides: 5. The germline CDR1 and CDR2 sequences are LNHDA and SQIVND (reference sequence). The CDR3 reads CASSAQGARNQPQHF. In DNA form, the CDR3 reads TGTGCCAGTAGCGCACAGGGGGCCCGCAATCAGCCCCAGCATTTT. Complete variable domain (other parts from reference TRBV19 and TRBJ1-5): DGGITQSPKYLFRKEGQNVTLSCEQNLNHDAMYWYRQDPGQGLRLIYYSQIVNDFQKGDIAEGYSVSREKKESFPLTVTSAQKNPTAFYLCASSAQGARNQPQHFGDGTRLSIL.

The sample holds one count of this clone. This chain uses TRBV29-1 with TRBJ2-7; 11 bases line up with TRBD2. The trim removed 7 bases at V and 3 bases at J, leaving 11 bases unmatched. The CDR3 sequence is 15 residues long. Germline CDR1 is SQVTM and CDR2 is ANQGSEA. The CDR3: CSANSPSGGFYEQYF. The CDR3 DNA follows: TGCAGCGCTAACTCCCCTAGCGGGGGGTTCTACGAGCAGTACTTC.

This chain connects TRBV11-3 to TRBJ2-1, with TRBD2 matching 8 bases. Trimming cost V 1 base and J 5 bases; bases outside gene matches: 4. The CDR3 consists of 15 residues. Per germline, CDR1 SGHNT and CDR2 YENEEA. CDR3 DNA: TGTGCCAGCAGCTTAGCGGGAGGGCGAGACAATGAGCAGTTCTTC. Amino acids: CASSLAGGRDNEQFF. The full variable domain, with the rest looked up from reference TRBV11-3 and TRBJ2-1, is EAGVVQSPRYKIIEKKQPVAFWCNPISGHNTLYWYLQNLGQGPELLIRYENEEAVDDSQLPKDRFSAERLKGVDSTLKIQPAELGDSAVYLCASSLAGGRDNEQFFGPGTRLTVL.

The V call is TRBV5-1, the J call TRBJ2-1; TRBD2 aligns across 11 bases. Unmatched junction bases numbered 5, after V lost 4 bases and J lost 5 bases. The CDR3 has 15 amino acids. CDR1 SGHRS and CDR2 YFSETQ come from the germline V gene. The DNA for the CDR3 is TGCGCCAGCAGCACCCTAGCGGGGGGCCACAATGAGCAGTTCTTC. Amino acids: CASSTLAGGHNEQFF.

This clone was counted a single time. The genes are TRBV11-2 and TRBJ1-1; 9 nucleotides match TRBD1. Looked up from germline, CDR1 is SGHAT and CDR2 is FQNNGV. The CDR3 runs 15 residues. V gave up 1 base and J gave up 5 bases; unmatched junction bases: 5. In DNA, the CDR3 is TGTGCCAGCAGCTTAGGAACAGGGGGCCGGACTGAAGCTTTCTTT. Protein sequence: CASSLGTGGRTEAFF.

The V and J genes are TRBV27 and TRBJ2-7, with 9 bases identical to TRBD1. V dropped 3 bases and J dropped 5; count of bases not matched to a gene: 8. The CDR3 has 15 amino acids. Germline V gives CDR1 MNHEY, CDR2 SMNVEV (reference sequence). Here the CDR3 reads CASSFLGTGSNEQYF. The CDR3 DNA sequence: TGTGCCAGCAGTTTCCTTGGGACAGGGAGTAACGAGCAGTACTTC.

The rearrangement joins TRBV10-3 to TRBJ2-6, with D perhaps matching TRBD2 (5 bases). CDR3 length: 15 amino acids. Germline V lookup: CDR1 ENHRY, CDR2 SYGVKD. V gave up 3 bases and J gave up 1 base, with 7 bases separating them. The CDR3 loop is CAISESGSGANVLTF. DNA of the CDR3: TGTGCCATCAGTGAATCGGGGTCTGGGGCCAACGTCCTGACTTTC.

The chain is built from TRBV9 and TRBJ1-2; D ambiguous. Per the germline V gene, CDR1 is SGDLS and CDR2 is YYNGEE. The V end was cut by 4 bases, the J end by 1 base, with 14 bases between. The CDR3 has 15 residues. CDR3 nucleotide sequence: TGTGCCAGCAGCCCAGTTGCAGGATTTAACTATGGCTACACCTTC. This gives the protein CASSPVAGFNYGYTF.

The rearrangement joins TRBV10-3 to TRBJ1-6, with 7 bases identical to TRBD1. The CDR3 is made up of 15 amino acids. From germline, CDR1 is ENHRY and CDR2 SYGVKD. The V segment lost 3 bases and the J segment 6 bases; nucleotides outside the gene matches: 5. The CDR3 region is CAISEGGRVNSPLHF. The CDR3 nucleotides read TGTGCCATCAGTGAAGGGGGCAGGGTTAATTCACCCCTCCACTTT.

The chain joins TRBV5-1 to TRBJ1-1, with D unclear. The CDR3 totals 14 residues. Germline CDR1 and CDR2: SGHRS and YFSETQ. V was cut by 4 bases and J by 0 bases, with 10 bases left in between. The CDR3 DNA sequence: TGCGCCAGCAGCCCCCCGACAATGAACACTGAAGCTTTCTTT. Amino acids: CASSPPTMNTEAFF. Full variable domain (rest looked up from reference TRBV5-1 and TRBJ1-1): KAGVTQTPRYLIKTRGQQVTLSCSPISGHRSVSWYQQTPGQGLQFLFEYFSETQRNKGNFPGRFSGRQFSNSRSEMNVSTLELGDSALYLCASSPPTMNTEAFFGQGTRLTVV.